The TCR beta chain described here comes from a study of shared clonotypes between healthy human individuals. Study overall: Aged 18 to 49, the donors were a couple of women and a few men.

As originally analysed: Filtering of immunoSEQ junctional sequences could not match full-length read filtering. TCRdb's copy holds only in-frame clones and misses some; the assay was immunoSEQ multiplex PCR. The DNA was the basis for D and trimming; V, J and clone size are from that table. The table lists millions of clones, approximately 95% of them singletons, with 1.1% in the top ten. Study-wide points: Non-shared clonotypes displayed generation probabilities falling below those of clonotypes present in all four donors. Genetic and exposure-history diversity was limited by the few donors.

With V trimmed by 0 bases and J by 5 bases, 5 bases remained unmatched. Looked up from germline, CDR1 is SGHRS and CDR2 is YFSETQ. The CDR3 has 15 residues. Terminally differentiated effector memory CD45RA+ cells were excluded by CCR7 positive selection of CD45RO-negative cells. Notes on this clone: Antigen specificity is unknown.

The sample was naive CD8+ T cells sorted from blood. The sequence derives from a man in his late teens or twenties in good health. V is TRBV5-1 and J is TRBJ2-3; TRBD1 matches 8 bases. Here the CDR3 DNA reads TGCGCCAGCAGCTTGGCCGGCAGGGGGCAAGATACGCAGTATTTT. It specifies CASSLAGRGQDTQYF.